The 6 T cell receptor beta chains given below trace back to one sample, sequenced in a study of CD8 T cells in ankylosing spondylitis. General study results and limits: Seemingly distinctive of ankylosing spondylitis blood was a TCR beta motif formed by eight highly homologous variants.

Their antigens remain unidentified. TCRdb reprocessed the 5' RACE reads via MiXCR and lists one record per CDR3 protein. The data contain just under 550,000 distinct CDR3 sequences, roughly 13% of them singletons. Input material: blood, either unsorted or a sorted T cell fraction (not recorded which). The receptor source for this set is a male donor with ankylosing spondylitis.

The sample holds a few counts of this clonotype. The chain recombines TRBV29-1 with TRBJ2-7; the D gene is possibly TRBD2 (5 bases). Germline loops: CDR1 SQVTM, CDR2 ANQGSEA. CDR3 length: 12 residues. Between the trimmed V and J ends, which lost 7 bases and 0 bases, there was a span of 10 bases. The CDR3 region is CSASDSSYEQYF. The CDR3 DNA reads TGCAGCGCCTCGGACTCCTCCTACGAGCAGTACTTC.

This clonotype was observed a handful of times. The CDR3 end shows no conserved phenylalanine or tryptophan, and so a read error is likely. The DNA is omitted, as the CDR3 cannot be located on it reliably, and the CDR3 follows TCRdb's listing. The CDR3 loop is CSAWTSGSGVS. V is TRBV20-1 and J is TRBJ2-3; the table's D call, TRBD2, has no DNA check behind it. Germline V lookup: CDR1 DFQATT, CDR2 SNEGSKA (reference sequence). The CDR3 sequence runs 11 residues, both termini included.

This clonotype has just a few counts. J is TRBJ1-2 and V is TRBV7-9; 10 bases map to TRBD1. Trimming cost V 7 bases and J 6 bases; bases outside gene matches: 11. The CDR3 totals 15 residues. Germline values: CDR1 SEHNR, CDR2 FQNEAQ (reference sequence). CDR3 in amino acids: CASTGTGVLRDGYTF. The CDR3 nucleotides are TGTGCCAGCACCGGGACAGGGGTACTGCGGGATGGCTACACCTTC.

The chain links TRBV5-6 to TRBJ1-2, with D hard to call. Between the trimmed V and J ends, which lost 1 base and 7 bases, there was a span of 8 bases. CDR1 and CDR2 from the germline V gene are SGHDT and YYEEEE. This CDR3 spans 12 amino acids. Written as DNA, the CDR3 is TGTGCCAGCAGCTTGTGGGGATCTGGCTACACCTTC. This gives the protein CASSLWGSGYTF. The full variable domain, with the rest looked up from reference TRBV5-6 and TRBJ1-2, is DAGVTQSPTHLIKTRGQQVTLRCSPKSGHDTVSWYQQALGQGPQFIFQYYEEEERQRGNFPDRFSGHQFPNYSSELNVNALLLGDSALYLCASSLWGSGYTFGSGTRLTVV.

The chain employs TRBV19 and TRBJ2-1; no clear D gene. The CDR3 extends over 13 amino acids. The V and J ends lost 4 bases and 5 bases respectively, with 9 bases between them. Germline loops: CDR1 LNHDA, CDR2 SQIVND (reference sequence). CDR3 sequence: CASSRSRDNEQFF. CDR3 DNA: TGTGCCAGTAGTAGGAGCCGGGACAATGAGCAGTTCTTC.

The rearrangement joins TRBV5-1 to TRBJ1-2; TRBD1 agrees at 7 bases. Germline trimming cut 4 bases from V and 4 bases from J; bases unmatched to any gene: 7. This CDR3 is 14 amino acids long. Germline V gene lookup returns CDR1 SGHRS and CDR2 YFSETQ. CDR3 in DNA: TGCGCCAGCAGCCTGACAGGGACTATCTATGGCTACACCTTC. Its translation: CASSLTGTIYGYTF. The full variable domain, completed using reference TRBV5-1 and TRBJ1-2, is KAGVTQTPRYLIKTRGQQVTLSCSPISGHRSVSWYQQTPGQGLQFLFEYFSETQRNKGNFPGRFSGRQFSNSRSEMNVSTLELGDSALYLCASSLTGTIYGYTFGSGTRLTVV.